A single sample is the source of the 31 T cell receptor beta chains below, sequenced in a study of T cell repertoires in cytomegalovirus infection. A single record per CDR3 protein comes from TCRdb applying MiXCR to the reads. Among some 600,000 distinct CDR3 sequences listed, more than 20% were seen once. The sample comprised CD8+ T cells from PBMCs. The receptors stem from a human donor in good health (CMV status not recorded). Some clones in this sample may be carry-over from other donors' samples.

This clonotype was observed a few times. The rearrangement uses TRBV6-2 or TRBV6-3 and TRBJ2-1; 8 positions match TRBD2. This CDR3 has 15 residues. Germline CDR1 and CDR2: MNHEY and SVGEGT. With 1 base clipped from V and 4 bases from J, the junction kept 3 bases outside the gene matches. The CDR3 sequence is CASSYFRGGYNEQFF. DNA of the CDR3: TGTGCCAGCAGTTACTTTCGGGGGGGGTACAATGAGCAGTTCTTC.

The rearrangement joins TRBV10-3 to TRBJ1-1, with 9 bases matching TRBD1. The CDR3 sequence is 15 residues long. CDR1 and CDR2 (germline): ENHRY, SYGVKD. The V gene end was trimmed by 11 bases and the J gene end by 5 bases; junction bases not matched to a gene: 15. The CDR3 protein is CASGGQGLGGTEAFF. In nucleotides, the CDR3 is TGTGCCTCCGGGGGACAGGGCCTCGGGGGGACTGAAGCTTTCTTT.

As to this clonotype: Just one base apart from a much larger clone, this may be a read error. The V call is TRBV7-8, the J call TRBJ2-3; TRBD1 aligns across 9 bases. CDR1 and CDR2 (germline): SGHVS, FQNEAQ. With 5 bases clipped from V and 0 bases from J, the junction kept 15 bases outside the gene matches. The CDR3 consists of 19 residues. The CDR3: CASSTVPGQGVRSTDTQYF. DNA of the CDR3: TGTGCCAGCAGCACCGTCCCGGGACAGGGAGTTCGAAGCACAGATACGCAGTATTTT.

Regarding this clonotype: A read error may explain this, as a much larger clone is one base away. The chain joins TRBV7-2 to TRBJ1-4, with D unresolved. The V gene lost 7 bases and the J gene lost 6 bases, with 15 bases spanning the gap. The CDR3 contains 14 residues. Per the germline V gene, CDR1 is SGHTA and CDR2 is FQGNSA. The CDR3, as DNA: TGTGCCAGCAACCCTAGACCTTGGGATGAAAAACTGTTTTTT. Encoded protein: CASNPRPWDEKLFF.

As DNA, the CDR3 is TGCAGTGCTATACAATATGACAGGCGCTCCTACAATGAGCAGTTCTTC. This translates into CSAIQYDRRSYNEQFF. The chain employs TRBV20-1 and TRBJ2-1; the D gene is possibly TRBD1 (6 bases). The V end was cut by 4 bases, the J end by 0 bases, with 16 bases between. Germline loops: CDR1 DFQATT, CDR2 SNEGSKA (reference sequence). CDR3 size: 16 residues.

The chain carries TRBV7-9 and TRBJ2-2; a weak D match, TRBD2 (5 bases). CDR1 and CDR2 from the germline V gene are SEHNR and FQNEAQ (reference sequence). Trimming cost V 5 bases and J 4 bases, with 11 bases left between them. This CDR3 has 14 residues. This CDR3 is CASSAPGFTGELFF. The CDR3 nucleotides read TGTGCCAGCAGCGCCCCGGGGTTCACCGGGGAGCTGTTTTTT.

The genes are TRBV7-8 and TRBJ1-2; the match to TRBD1 covers 9 bases. Germline V gene lookup returns CDR1 SGHVS and CDR2 FQNEAQ. This CDR3 spans 14 amino acids. The V segment lost 5 bases and the J segment 4 bases; nucleotides outside the gene matches: 5. CDR3 protein: CASSGQGISYGYTF. In nucleotides, the CDR3 is TGTGCCAGCAGCGGACAGGGGATCAGCTATGGCTACACCTTC.

This clonotype was found many times. This chain connects TRBV7-2 to TRBJ2-2; maybe TRBD2 (5 bases). The germline gives CDR1 SGHTA, CDR2 FQGNSA. The CDR3 is 15 residues long. Trimming stripped 1 base from V and 4 bases from J, with 10 bases between. Written as DNA, the CDR3 is TGTGCCAGCAGCTTAGGAACTAGGGTCACCGGGGAGCTGTTTTTT. Protein: CASSLGTRVTGELFF.

This clonotype has ten or more counts. The rearrangement joins TRBV7-6 to TRBJ1-2; D uncertain. CDR1 and CDR2 (germline): SGHVS, FNYEAQ. This CDR3 spans 13 amino acids. V dropped 3 bases and J dropped 5 bases, with 10 bases sitting between them. The CDR3 DNA is TGTGCCAGCAGCTTTAGCTCGGGGTATGGCTACACCTTC. Protein product: CASSFSSGYGYTF.

This clonotype showed up just a few times. The rearrangement joins TRBV29-1 to TRBJ1-2, with 8 bases lining up with TRBD1. The V segment lost 6 bases and the J segment 3 bases; nucleotides outside the gene matches: 9. This CDR3 comprises 14 residues. The germline V gene encodes CDR1 SQVTM and CDR2 ANQGSEA. CDR3 residues: CSVQPAGGYYGYTF. CDR3 DNA: TGCAGCGTACAACCTGCAGGGGGCTACTATGGCTACACCTTC.

A few counts support this clonotype. The chain links TRBV20-1 to TRBJ1-1; 7 positions match TRBD1. CDR3 size: 16 residues. J was trimmed by 1 base and V by 0 bases; bases with no gene match: 8. Germline CDR1 and CDR2: DFQATT and SNEGSKA (reference sequence). The CDR3 here is CSARDTRTGANTEAFF. In nucleotides, the CDR3 is TGCAGTGCTAGAGATACTCGTACAGGGGCGAACACTGAAGCTTTCTTT.

This clonotype appeared many times. The V and J genes are TRBV7-6 and TRBJ1-1; TRBD1 is a possible D gene (6 bases). Germline assignment: CDR1 SGHVS and CDR2 FNYEAQ. CDR3 size: 16 residues. V dropped 0 bases and J dropped 5 bases, with 16 bases sitting between them. This chain's CDR3 is CASSLASSAGETEAFF. The CDR3 DNA reads TGTGCCAGCAGCTTAGCCTCTTCGGCAGGGGAAACTGAAGCTTTCTTT.

The rearrangement joins TRBV29-1 to TRBJ2-1, with no clear D. There are 11 residues in the CDR3. Germline CDR1 is SQVTM and CDR2 is ANQGSEA. V lost 7 bases to trimming and J lost 0 bases, with 4 bases between them. The CDR3 DNA is TGCAGCGGTATCTCCTACAATGAGCAGTTCTTC. This gives the protein CSGISYNEQFF.

This clonotype was picked up a small number of times. The chain employs TRBV9 and TRBJ2-3, with no clear D. The CDR3 is 19 amino acids. Trimming cost V 0 bases and J 0 bases, with 20 bases left between them. Germline V gene data show CDR1 as SGDLS and CDR2 as YYNGEE. For the CDR3, the DNA is TGTGCCAGCAGCGTAGACTCTCTACCTGACCTCTCTAGCACAGATACGCAGTATTTT. Translating gives CASSVDSLPDLSSTDTQYF.

At least ten counts were recorded for this clonotype. The chain joins TRBV7-2 to TRBJ1-5; a possible D gene is TRBD1 (5 bases). Germline CDR1 SGHTA, CDR2 FQGNSA. The CDR3 runs to 16 residues. Trimming removed 2 bases from V and 4 bases from J, with 15 bases in between. In DNA, the CDR3 is TGTGCCAGCAGCTTATTGGGCAGACAGAAAAATCAGCCCCAGCATTTT. Translation gives CASSLLGRQKNQPQHF.

This clonotype was detected many times. V and J are TRBV28 and TRBJ1-1, with TRBD1 matching over 9 bases. V dropped 3 bases and J dropped 5; count of bases not matched to a gene: 4. CDR1 MDHEN and CDR2 SYDVKM come from the germline V gene. This CDR3 contains 14 residues. CDR3 in amino acids: CASSFVDRGTEAFF. The CDR3 DNA reads as TGTGCCAGCAGTTTCGTTGACAGGGGGACTGAAGCTTTCTTT.

J is TRBJ2-2 and V is TRBV27, with D perhaps assigned TRBD1 or TRBD2 (5 bases each). Germline V gene sequence: CDR1 MNHEY, CDR2 SMNVEV (reference sequence). This CDR3 region has 14 residues. Trimming left V 10 bases short and J 7 bases short, with 19 bases between. In DNA, the CDR3 is TGTGCCACCACTCCTAGGCTGGGGGTCGGGGAGCTGTTTTTT. Translation: CATTPRLGVGELFF.

This chain uses TRBV20-1 with TRBJ1-5; no clear D gene. Between the trimmed V and J ends, which lost 3 bases and 0 bases, there was a span of 3 bases. The CDR3 has 12 residues. Per germline, CDR1 DFQATT and CDR2 SNEGSKA (reference sequence). The CDR3 region is CSASVSNQPQHF. The CDR3 coding sequence is TGCAGTGCTAGCGTTAGCAATCAGCCCCAGCATTTT.

This clonotype appeared a single time. V is TRBV19 and J is TRBJ2-7; no clear D gene. The germline V gene has CDR1 LNHDA and CDR2 SQIVND (reference sequence). This CDR3 comprises 12 residues. V lost 9 bases and J lost 0, with 9 bases in between. The CDR3 DNA reads TGTGCCAGCGGGCACGGCTCCTACGAGCAGTACTTC. Protein: CASGHGSYEQYF.

This clonotype was detected many times. The J gene is TRBJ1-1, the V gene TRBV7-2; D not certain. The CDR3 consists of 12 residues. CDR1 is SGHTA, CDR2 FQGNSA, per germline. V was clipped by 1 base and J by 11 bases, with 11 bases between them. CDR3 DNA: TGTGCCAGCAGCTTAGACACCACGGGGGCTTTCTTT. This codes for CASSLDTTGAFF.

This clonotype was detected many times. For the CDR3, the DNA is TGTGCCAGCAGTGCGCGGCGGGGGAACACTGAAGCTTTCTTT. As protein: CASSARRGNTEAFF. This rearrangement joins TRBV28 to TRBJ1-1; D is uncertain. The CDR3 is 14 amino acids. V shed 5 bases and J shed 1 base, with 11 bases lying between them. The germline V gene has CDR1 MDHEN and CDR2 SYDVKM.

This clonotype was seen a handful of times. The chain couples TRBV20-1 to TRBJ1-4; 10 bases align to TRBD1. The J segment lost 5 bases and the V segment lost 5 bases, leaving 11 bases of the junction unmatched. Germline V gene lookup returns CDR1 DFQATT and CDR2 SNEGSKA (reference sequence). The CDR3 runs 16 residues. CDR3 DNA sequence: TGCAGTGCTTGGACAGGGGGGTTAAGACCAAATGAAAAACTGTTTTTT. Its protein product is CSAWTGGLRPNEKLFF.

The V and J genes are TRBV7-9 and TRBJ2-7, with 9 bases lining up with TRBD2. V trimming: 2 bases; J trimming: 5 bases; junction bases outside the gene matches: 19. The CDR3 loop spans 19 amino acids. In germline, CDR1 is SEHNR, CDR2 FQNEAQ (reference sequence). For the CDR3, the DNA is TGTGCCAGCAGCTTAAAGGGGTCGGTTAGCGGGGGATTTTGGAACGAGCAGTACTTC. It translates to CASSLKGSVSGGFWNEQYF.

The chain is built from TRBV7-9 and TRBJ2-7; D unclear. The CDR3 runs 16 residues. The germline V gene encodes CDR1 SEHNR and CDR2 FQNEAQ (reference sequence). V was clipped by 5 bases and J by 1 base, with 18 bases between them. Written as DNA, the CDR3 is TGTGCCAGCAGCATATCCTCAGGTTTAGTTTCCTACGAGCAGTACTTC. It codes for CASSISSGLVSYEQYF.

In regard to this clonotype: A read error may be the cause here, since a much bigger clone is one base away. The gene calls are TRBV7-9 and TRBJ1-6, with D tentatively TRBD1 (5 bases). CDR1 is SEHNR, CDR2 FQNEAQ, per germline (reference sequence). CDR3 length equals 15 residues. The CDR3: CAGSLAQGYNSPLHF. The CDR3 nucleotides are TGTGCCGGCAGCTTAGCCCAGGGATATAATTCACCCCTCCACTTT. Looking up the rest from reference TRBV7-9 and TRBJ1-6 gives the full variable domain: DTGVSQNPRHKITKRGQNVTFRCDPISEHNRLYWYRQTLGQGPEFLTYFQNEAQLEKSRLLSDRFSAERPKGSFSTLEIQRTEQGDSAMYLCAGSLAQGYNSPLHFGNGTRLTVT.

Ten or more counts support this clonotype. The V gene is TRBV7-9, the J gene TRBJ1-1; D gene uncertain. The CDR3 consists of 11 residues. V lost 7 bases to trimming and J lost 6 bases, with 9 bases between them. Looked up from germline, CDR1 is SEHNR and CDR2 is FQNEAQ (reference sequence). The DNA of the CDR3 is TGTGCCAGCACCCAAGCCCCTGAAGCTTTCTTT. Translated: CASTQAPEAFF.

The chain couples TRBV7-9 to TRBJ2-7; 7 bases are a match to TRBD1. CDR3 length: 15 amino acids. CDR1 is SEHNR and CDR2 is FQNEAQ in the germline V gene (reference sequence). V shed 5 bases, J shed 4 bases, and the junction held 11 bases outside the gene matches. For the CDR3, the DNA is TGTGCCAGCAGCGGACGGACAGGTTCTGGGTACGAGCAGTACTTC. Protein sequence: CASSGRTGSGYEQYF.

The chain recombines TRBV20-1 with TRBJ2-1; tentative D call: TRBD1 (6 bases). V lost 5 bases and J lost 3, with 20 bases in between. Looked up from germline, CDR1 is DFQATT and CDR2 is SNEGSKA (reference sequence). This CDR3 contains 16 residues. The CDR3 here is CSALYDTGKYYNEQFF. The CDR3 DNA reads TGCAGTGCTCTCTACGATACAGGGAAGTACTACAATGAGCAGTTCTTC.

This clonotype was seen a single time. The V call is TRBV18, the J call TRBJ1-5; D gene ambiguous. Germline lookup yields CDR1 KGHSH and CDR2 LQKENI. The CDR3 totals 14 residues. V shed 3 bases and J shed 5 bases, with 11 bases lying between them. The CDR3 is CASSPDFGDQPQHF. For the CDR3, the DNA is TGTGCCAGCTCACCGGATTTCGGTGATCAGCCCCAGCATTTT.

This clonotype was observed a few times. A junction boundary mismatches the germline segment, possibly from a read error. V is TRBV6-1 and J is TRBJ2-1, with 9 bases identical to TRBD1. Germline CDR1 MNHNS, CDR2 SASEGT. The CDR3 sequence is 11 residues long. CDR3 in amino acids: CASTNGQGLSF. For the CDR3, the DNA is TGTGCCAGCACCAATGGACAGGGGCTTTCTTTC.

In DNA form, the CDR3 reads TGTGCCAGCAGCCCGGACGGATATAGCAATCAGCCCCAGCATTTT. Its protein product is CASSPDGYSNQPQHF. The chain has TRBV6-5 and TRBJ1-5; D is unclear. V lost 6 bases and J 0 bases, leaving 12 bases between the germline ends. This CDR3 comprises 15 residues. Germline CDR1 is MNHEY and CDR2 is SVGAGI.